Below, 29 T cell receptor beta chains from the same sample are listed, as sequenced in a study of identical twins. MiXCR, applied by TCRdb to the 5' RACE reads, yields one record per CDR3 protein. The top ten hold about 8.1% of the sample, which has 300,000 to 400,000 distinct CDR3 sequences, roughly 10% seen once. Sequenced material: naive T cells sorted from blood. Receptor source: a woman aged 45-65 years in good health.

This clonotype was counted many times. The chain combines TRBV29-1 with TRBJ2-2; D gene uncertain. CDR3 size: 14 residues. The V end lost 5 bases, the J end lost 0 bases, and 10 bases lay between the germline ends. CDR1 SQVTM and CDR2 ANQGSEA come from the germline V gene. The CDR3 is CSVQAGSNTGELFF. Here the CDR3 DNA reads TGCAGCGTTCAGGCCGGGTCGAACACCGGGGAGCTGTTTTTT.

The rearrangement joins TRBV5-1 to TRBJ2-1; tentatively, D is TRBD2 (7 bases). V was shortened by 0 bases and J by 12 bases, with 16 bases between the two germline ends. There are 14 residues in the CDR3. Germline CDR1 and CDR2: SGHRS and YFSETQ. The CDR3 nucleotides read TGCGCCAGCAGCTTGGGGCGGGGGACAATCGGGCAGTTCTTC. Encoded protein: CASSLGRGTIGQFF.

Many counts were recorded for this clonotype. The J gene is TRBJ2-5, the V gene TRBV6-6, with 7 nucleotides matching TRBD2. The CDR3 sequence is 15 residues long. V gave up 0 bases and J gave up 5 bases; unmatched junction bases: 6. CDR1 MNHNY and CDR2 SVGAGI come from the germline V gene (reference sequence). The CDR3 protein is CASSYSDKGGETQYF. CDR3 in DNA: TGTGCCAGCAGTTACTCGGACAAGGGAGGGGAGACCCAGTACTTC.

This clonotype was seen a few times. The chain combines TRBV27 with TRBJ2-7, with D perhaps TRBD1 (6 bases). Per germline, CDR1 MNHEY and CDR2 SMNVEV (reference sequence). V was shortened by 3 bases and J by 4 bases, with 13 bases between the two germline ends. The CDR3 consists of 14 residues. CDR3 DNA sequence: TGTGCCAGCAGTTTTTTAGGGACAACATACGAGCAGTACTTC. Amino acid sequence: CASSFLGTTYEQYF.

V gene TRBV29-1 combines with J gene TRBJ2-1, with 8 nucleotides matching TRBD2. Per germline, CDR1 SQVTM and CDR2 ANQGSEA. Unmatched junction bases numbered 13, after V lost 8 bases and J lost 7 bases. The CDR3 runs 14 residues. The CDR3 here is CSLVAGLVINEQFF. Here the CDR3 DNA reads TGCAGCTTAGTCGCGGGACTAGTTATAAATGAGCAGTTCTTC.

This clonotype was recorded many times. The DNA is left out, because the CDR3 cannot be placed on it with certainty; the CDR3 is given as TCRdb lists it. The CDR3 here is CASSKGVGAGTSGFQETQYF. The V and J genes are TRBV21-1 and TRBJ2-5; the tabulated D call, TRBD2, remains unverified against the DNA. TRBV21-1 is deemed a pseudogene. The CDR3 is 20 amino acids long, termini counted.

This clonotype occurred many times. V is TRBV20-1 and J is TRBJ1-3; TRBD1 is a possible D gene (6 bases). CDR1 and CDR2 from the germline V gene are DFQATT and SNEGSKA (reference sequence). This CDR3 contains 13 residues. Trimming removed 0 bases at V and 8 bases at J, with 11 bases between. The CDR3 loop reads CSARDRTVDTIYF. Written as DNA, the CDR3 is TGCAGTGCTAGAGATCGGACAGTGGACACCATATATTTT.

The chain uses TRBV4-1 and TRBJ2-7, with D perhaps TRBD1 or TRBD2 (5 bases each). Germline CDR1 is MGHRA and CDR2 is YSYEKL. The CDR3 totals 15 residues. The V end lost 4 bases, the J end lost 3 bases, and 16 bases lay between the germline ends. The CDR3 region is CASSPSQGVVYEQYF. The CDR3 coding sequence is TGCGCCAGCAGCCCCAGCCAGGGAGTGGTCTACGAGCAGTACTTC.

The chain uses TRBV9 and TRBJ2-1, with 9 bases identical to TRBD2. The V and J ends lost 6 bases and 6 bases, in that order; junction bases with no gene match: 7. The germline CDR1 and CDR2 sequences are SGDLS and YYNGEE. The CDR3 totals 14 residues. CDR3: CASTGLAGPNEQFF. DNA of the CDR3: TGTGCCAGCACCGGGCTAGCGGGACCCAATGAGCAGTTCTTC.

This clonotype has ten or more counts. The chain couples TRBV6-5 to TRBJ1-2; tentatively, D is TRBD1 (5 bases). Between the trimmed V and J ends, which lost 2 bases and 2 bases, there was a span of 6 bases. The germline CDR1 and CDR2 sequences are MNHEY and SVGAGI. The CDR3 loop spans 13 amino acids. The CDR3 sequence is CASSYDRNYGYTF. In DNA, the CDR3 is TGTGCCAGCAGTTACGACAGAAACTATGGCTACACCTTC.

Notes on this clonotype: The junction does not match germline at one end; this may be a read error. This chain links TRBV11-3 with TRBJ2-1; D gene ambiguous. From germline, CDR1 is SGHNT and CDR2 YENEEA. The CDR3 extends over 14 amino acids. CDR3 coding DNA: TGTGCCGGCAGCTTGAGTGGCGATTACAATGAGCAGTTCTTC. Amino acid sequence: CAGSLSGDYNEQFF. Based on the CDR3 plus reference TRBV11-3 and TRBJ2-1, the full variable domain is EAGVVQSPRYKIIEKKQPVAFWCNPISGHNTLYWYLQNLGQGPELLIRYENEEAVDDSQLPKDRFSAERLKGVDSTLKIQPAELGDSAVYLCAGSLSGDYNEQFFGPGTRLTVL.

The rearrangement joins TRBV6-2 or TRBV6-3 to TRBJ2-1; D gene ambiguous. Germline V CDR1 and CDR2: MNHEY, SVGEGT. V dropped 4 bases and J dropped 5 bases, with 9 bases sitting between them. CDR3 length equals 13 residues. CDR3 in amino acids: CASSFGPNNEQFF. The CDR3, as DNA: TGTGCCAGCAGTTTCGGGCCCAACAATGAGCAGTTCTTC.

In regard to this clonotype: In this CDR3 the conserved last residue, phenylalanine or tryptophan, is missing, so a read error is likely. The chain combines TRBV12-3 or TRBV12-4 with TRBJ1-5, with D perhaps matching TRBD1 (6 bases). With 3 bases removed from V and 12 bases from J, the gap between germline ends came to 18 bases. CDR3 size: 14 residues. The CDR3 protein is CASSLGTTRVHQHC. CDR3 nucleotide sequence: TGTGCCAGCAGTTTGGGGACAACCCGTGTCCACCAGCATTGT.

This clonotype has a handful of counts. V usage is TRBV7-9 and J usage is TRBJ1-5, with 7 nucleotides matching TRBD1. This CDR3 spans 16 amino acids. From germline, CDR1 is SEHNR and CDR2 FQNEAQ (reference sequence). Germline trimming cut 1 base from V and 0 bases from J; bases unmatched to any gene: 3. CDR3 sequence (DNA): TGTGCCAGCAGCTTAGGACAGGGCCATAGCAATCAGCCCCAGCATTTT. Translation gives CASSLGQGHSNQPQHF.

This clonotype was detected many times. The J gene is TRBJ2-5, the V gene TRBV29-1, with D uncertain. The CDR3 contains 12 residues. Germline assignment: CDR1 SQVTM and CDR2 ANQGSEA. The V end lost 0 bases, the J end lost 5 bases, and 7 bases lay between the germline ends. The CDR3 reads CSVEEGMETQYF. The DNA of the CDR3 is TGCAGCGTTGAAGAAGGGATGGAGACCCAGTACTTC.

The rearrangement joins TRBV7-9 to TRBJ2-5; D is unclear. There are 14 residues in the CDR3. Germline V lookup: CDR1 SEHNR, CDR2 FQNEAQ (reference sequence). Trimming took off 0 bases at V and 6 bases at J, with 11 bases between the two ends. CDR3 loop: CASSLAAARQTQYF. The CDR3 nucleotides read TGTGCCAGCAGCTTAGCGGCCGCTCGCCAGACCCAGTACTTC.

The V and J genes are TRBV29-1 and TRBJ1-2, with 9 bases matching TRBD1. The CDR3 totals 12 residues. The germline gives CDR1 SQVTM, CDR2 ANQGSEA. V shed 7 bases and J 6 bases; nucleotides not matched to a gene: 6. CDR3 sequence (DNA): TGCAGCGCTGGGGACAGGGACGATGGCTACACCTTC. Amino acids: CSAGDRDDGYTF.

The sample holds a few counts of this clonotype. The rearrangement joins TRBV6-5 to TRBJ2-1; a possible D gene is TRBD1 (6 bases). Trimming took 4 bases from V and 6 from J, leaving 19 bases between them. The CDR3 length is 16 residues. Germline assignment: CDR1 MNHEY and CDR2 SVGAGI. The CDR3 spells CASSFRDRWDINEQFF. The DNA of the CDR3 is TGTGCCAGCAGTTTCCGCGACAGGTGGGACATCAATGAGCAGTTCTTC.

The chain combines TRBV29-1 with TRBJ2-7; D not certain. Trimming stripped 4 bases from V and 5 bases from J, with 15 bases between. Germline V gene lookup returns CDR1 SQVTM and CDR2 ANQGSEA. The CDR3 loop spans 13 amino acids. The CDR3 is CSVGAEYFHEQYF. The CDR3 region has the DNA TGCAGCGTTGGTGCAGAATATTTCCACGAGCAGTACTTC.

The sample holds a few counts of this clonotype. CDR3 coding DNA: TGTGCCAGCAGCCGGGACAGGGTAGACGGCCAGTACTTC. It translates to CASSRDRVDGQYF. The chain joins TRBV12-3 or TRBV12-4 to TRBJ2-5; 9 bases fit TRBD1. V lost 6 bases and J lost 10; bases outside the gene matches: 9. This CDR3 contains 13 residues.

In this sample, this clonotype turned up a few times. The V gene is TRBV12-3 or TRBV12-4, the J gene TRBJ2-5; no clear D gene. The CDR3 sequence is 8 residues long. V was shortened by 6 bases and J by 7 bases, with 0 bases between the two germline ends. DNA for the CDR3: TGTGCCAGCAGGACCCAGTACTTC. Its translation: CASRTQYF.

The chain couples TRBV2 to TRBJ2-1, with 9 bases that match TRBD2. The V and J ends lost 4 bases and 5 bases, in that order; junction bases with no gene match: 3. CDR3 length: 14 residues. Germline CDR1 is SNHLY and CDR2 is FYNNEI. Here the CDR3 reads CASSATSGHNEQFF. In DNA, the CDR3 is TGTGCCAGCAGTGCGACTAGCGGACACAATGAGCAGTTCTTC.

CDR3 nucleotides: TGCAGTGCTAGACCTACAGCGGGAGCTAACTATGGCTACACCTTC. Its translation is CSARPTAGANYGYTF. The chain has TRBV20-1 and TRBJ1-2, with D uncertain. Deletions cut 2 bases from V and 0 bases from J, with 13 bases between. Germline V lookup: CDR1 DFQATT, CDR2 SNEGSKA (reference sequence). The CDR3 contains 15 residues.

This clonotype was seen only a few times. The gene calls are TRBV10-3 and TRBJ2-5, with D uncertain. Germline assignment: CDR1 ENHRY and CDR2 SYGVKD. The CDR3 totals 14 residues. V lost 0 bases to trimming and J lost 4 bases, with 9 bases between them. The CDR3 DNA reads as TGTGCCATCAGTGAGTCGGACGGAGTAGAGACCCAGTACTTC. Its protein product is CAISESDGVETQYF.

The V gene is TRBV20-1, the J gene TRBJ2-2; the match to TRBD1 covers 8 bases. The CDR3 covers 15 residues. CDR1 and CDR2 from the germline V gene are DFQATT and SNEGSKA (reference sequence). Trimming took 1 base from V and 4 from J; bases not matched to a gene: 5. Here the CDR3 DNA reads TGCAGTGCTAGAGTGGACAGGGCGGGCACCGGGGAGCTGTTTTTT. Translating gives CSARVDRAGTGELFF.

This clonotype was detected many times. The chain employs TRBV18 and TRBJ1-1, with 11 bases lining up with TRBD1. Germline CDR1 KGHSH, CDR2 LQKENI. With 4 bases clipped from V and 6 bases from J, the junction kept 7 bases outside the gene matches. This CDR3 contains 15 residues. The CDR3 DNA sequence: TGTGCCAGCTCACTCGGGACAGGGGGGAGCGCTGAAGCTTTCTTT. It codes for CASSLGTGGSAEAFF.

In its sample, this clonotype was seen a few times. The chain couples TRBV3-1 to TRBJ2-7; TRBD2 matches at 9 bases. Germline trimming cut 2 bases from V and 2 bases from J; bases unmatched to any gene: 1. The CDR3 sequence is 14 residues long. The germline V gene has CDR1 LGHDT and CDR2 YNNKEL (reference sequence). The chain's CDR3 is CASSQRGRAYEQYF. The CDR3 DNA sequence: TGTGCCAGCAGCCAACGCGGGAGGGCCTACGAGCAGTACTTC.

The chain is built from TRBV27 and TRBJ1-1; TRBD1 matches at 7 bases. The germline gives CDR1 MNHEY, CDR2 SMNVEV (reference sequence). The CDR3 is 14 residues long. V gave up 4 bases and J gave up 5 bases; unmatched junction bases: 7. Here the CDR3 reads CASSSVDRVTEAFF. The DNA of the CDR3 is TGTGCCAGCAGTTCCGTCGACAGGGTGACTGAAGCTTTCTTT.

This clonotype was detected a few times. The genes are TRBV27 and TRBJ2-3; TRBD1 is a possible D gene (6 bases). The V gene's germline CDR1 is MNHEY and CDR2 SMNVEV (reference sequence). Trimming cost V 4 bases and J 4 bases, with 12 bases left between them. The CDR3 has 14 residues. The CDR3 DNA is TGTGCCAGCAGTTCCCCAGGGGACGCAGATACGCAGTATTTT. It translates to CASSSPGDADTQYF.